The rows below give T cell receptor beta chains drawn from one sample of a study of CD8 T cells in ankylosing spondylitis. TCRdb analysed the 5' RACE reads with MiXCR anew, one entry per CDR3 protein. The data contain some 140,000 distinct CDR3 sequences, approximately 8.4% of them singletons. The sequenced material came from synovial fluid, either unsorted or a sorted T cell fraction (not recorded which). These receptors came from a male donor with ankylosing spondylitis. The CDR3 runs from the conserved cysteine through the conserved F or W.

V gene: TRBV29-1
J gene: TRBJ1-1
CDR3 protein: CSATTGGLEAFF

V gene: TRBV18
J gene: TRBJ2-2
CDR3 protein: CASSPVTNTGELFF

V gene: TRBV6-6
J gene: TRBJ2-1
CDR3 protein: CASSYSDNEQFF

V gene: TRBV6-1
J gene: TRBJ1-4
CDR3 protein: CASSRGTGGNEKLFF

V gene: TRBV6-5
J gene: TRBJ1-4
CDR3 protein: CASSSTDTNEKLFF

V gene: TRBV9
J gene: TRBJ2-3
CDR3 protein: CASSVQERTDTQYF

V gene: TRBV7-2
J gene: TRBJ2-3
CDR3 protein: CASSPERGGFGDTQYF

V gene: TRBV10-3
J gene: TRBJ2-7
CDR3 protein: CAASWGQSSYEQYF

V gene: TRBV28
J gene: TRBJ2-7
CDR3 protein: CASSFAGFSYEQYF

V gene: TRBV9
J gene: TRBJ2-5
CDR3 protein: CASSVEDTRGTQETQYF

V gene: TRBV12-3/TRBV12-4
J gene: TRBJ2-3
CDR3 protein: CASTPSTDTQYF

V gene: TRBV6-5
J gene: TRBJ2-5
CDR3 protein: CASSYIQGLDQETQYF

V gene: TRBV12-3/TRBV12-4
J gene: TRBJ1-5
CDR3 protein: CASSFELSPTKQAPINQPQHF

V gene: TRBV25-1
J gene: TRBJ2-2
CDR3 protein: CASSEGLANTGELFF

V gene: TRBV15
J gene: TRBJ2-1
CDR3 protein: CATSSFKGSNEQFF

V gene: TRBV6-1
J gene: TRBJ2-7
CDR3 protein: CASSQAWTAPYEQYF

V gene: TRBV6-6
J gene: TRBJ2-1
CDR3 protein: CASRPQQNEQFF

V gene: TRBV29-1
J gene: TRBJ1-1
CDR3 protein: CSVNSMNTEAFF

V gene: TRBV14
J gene: TRBJ2-1
CDR3 protein: CASSLAAGDEQFF

V gene: TRBV20-1
J gene: TRBJ2-4
CDR3 protein: CSAREGSWAKNIQYF

V gene: TRBV7-2
J gene: TRBJ2-5
CDR3 protein: CASALATPEGWRETQYF

V gene: TRBV4-2
J gene: TRBJ1-3
CDR3 protein: CASSQDFGDGNTIYF

V gene: TRBV5-1
J gene: TRBJ2-6
CDR3 protein: CASSPPSGANVLTF

V gene: TRBV6-2/TRBV6-3
J gene: TRBJ2-1
CDR3 protein: CASSWTGYEQFF

V gene: TRBV28
J gene: TRBJ1-2
CDR3 protein: CASSGDRVYGYTF

V gene: TRBV11-2
J gene: TRBJ2-7
CDR3 protein: CASSLGRPTPYVYGVQYF

V gene: TRBV6-2/TRBV6-3
J gene: TRBJ2-1
CDR3 protein: CASQTNNEQFF

V gene: TRBV7-2
J gene: TRBJ1-6
CDR3 protein: CASSLKGGSPLHF

V gene: TRBV5-6
J gene: TRBJ2-2
CDR3 protein: CASRHWAAPNTGELFF

V gene: TRBV20-1
J gene: TRBJ1-2
CDR3 protein: CSASRDRVLHYTF

V gene: TRBV29-1
J gene: TRBJ1-2
CDR3 protein: CSVSGPTGNYGYTF

V gene: TRBV28
J gene: TRBJ1-4
CDR3 protein: CASSPRTGGDEKLFF

V gene: TRBV4-2
J gene: TRBJ2-1
CDR3 protein: CASSQDLAGPYNEQFF

V gene: TRBV4-3
J gene: TRBJ1-1
CDR3 protein: CASSQGAVERDTEAFF

V gene: TRBV5-1
J gene: TRBJ2-2
CDR3 protein: CASSLVLSGTTGELFF

V gene: TRBV28
J gene: TRBJ2-7
CDR3 protein: CASSLLGGGTYEQYF

V gene: TRBV29-1
J gene: TRBJ1-5
CDR3 protein: CSASTGNQPQHF

V gene: TRBV7-2
J gene: TRBJ2-7
CDR3 protein: CASSATSGSSYEQYF

V gene: TRBV7-3
J gene: TRBJ2-7
CDR3 protein: CASSLAGGALSYEQYF

V gene: TRBV18
J gene: TRBJ1-5
CDR3 protein: CASSPQGSNQPQHF

V gene: TRBV12-3/TRBV12-4
J gene: TRBJ2-1
CDR3 protein: CASSLIRANEQFF

V gene: TRBV5-1
J gene: TRBJ2-5
CDR3 protein: CASSSHLPGRQETQYF

V gene: TRBV30
J gene: TRBJ2-7
CDR3 protein: CAWSVGSTYSYEQYF

V gene: TRBV2
J gene: TRBJ2-7
CDR3 protein: CASSALGSYEQYF

V gene: TRBV7-9
J gene: TRBJ1-5
CDR3 protein: CASSLEGTSNQPQHF

V gene: TRBV5-6
J gene: TRBJ2-1
CDR3 protein: CASSSYENEQFF

V gene: TRBV24-1
J gene: TRBJ1-3
CDR3 protein: CATSDPGRSGNTIYF

V gene: TRBV5-4
J gene: TRBJ1-1
CDR3 protein: CASSLTLQGNTEAFF

V gene: TRBV6-2/TRBV6-3
J gene: TRBJ2-1
CDR3 protein: CASSYRDRGYGNNEQFF

V gene: TRBV5-5
J gene: TRBJ1-3
CDR3 protein: CASSVRGYGSGNTIYF

V gene: TRBV15
J gene: TRBJ2-1
CDR3 protein: CATSRDLFAGVDNEQFF

V gene: TRBV5-1
J gene: TRBJ2-6
CDR3 protein: CASSLVAGANVLTF

V gene: TRBV19
J gene: TRBJ2-2
CDR3 protein: CASSMGRATGELFF

V gene: TRBV5-4
J gene: TRBJ2-1
CDR3 protein: CASSFSKTGFNEQFF